Shown below are 4 T cell receptor beta chains from a single sample sequenced in a study of blood T cell repertoires in COVID-19. Clones were read by immunoSEQ multiplex PCR, and TCRdb kept only the in-frame ones, dropping some. The sample contains some 150,000 clones, roughly 84% of which appear only once. The sample comprised peripheral blood. The receptors shown here come from a human donor in a cohort sampled during active COVID-19.

The chain employs TRBV11-3 and TRBJ1-1; a possible D gene is TRBD1 (5 bases). The germline V and J ends were trimmed by 3 bases and 1 base, with 6 bases remaining between them. From germline, CDR1 is SGHNT and CDR2 YENEEA. CDR3 length: 13 residues. The CDR3 here is CASSFQGNTEAFF. The DNA for the CDR3 is TGTGCCAGCAGCTTTCAGGGGAACACTGAAGCTTTCTTT. Full variable domain (missing parts from reference TRBV11-3 and TRBJ1-1): EAGVVQSPRYKIIEKKQPVAFWCNPISGHNTLYWYLQNLGQGPELLIRYENEEAVDDSQLPKDRFSAERLKGVDSTLKIQPAELGDSAVYLCASSFQGNTEAFFGQGTRLTVV.

The chain carries TRBV9 and TRBJ1-1; no firm D call. The germline CDR1 and CDR2 sequences are SGDLS and YYNGEE. V shed 2 bases and J shed 2 bases, with 10 bases lying between them. The CDR3 is made up of 14 amino acids. The CDR3 sequence: CASSVGGRNTEAFF. CDR3 bases: TGTGCCAGCAGCGTCGGAGGTAGAAACACTGAAGCTTTCTTT.

As to this clone: Other DNA sequences in the same sample also yield this CDR3. The rearrangement links TRBV24-1 to TRBJ1-1, with no clear D. Germline V gene lookup returns CDR1 KGHDR and CDR2 SFDVKD. The V gene lost 1 base and the J gene lost 5 bases, with 7 bases spanning the gap. This CDR3 comprises 13 residues. The CDR3 here is CATSDFTGTEAFF. DNA for the CDR3: TGTGCCACCAGTGATTTTACGGGAACTGAAGCTTTCTTT.

The chain employs TRBV14 and TRBJ2-3, with TRBD2 as a possible D gene (6 bases). V was clipped by 4 bases and J by 5 bases, with 31 bases between them. The CDR3 covers 20 residues. CDR1 is SGHDN, CDR2 FVKESK, per germline. This CDR3 is CASSRYRPGEIVRGIDTQYF. CDR3 coding DNA: TGTGCCAGCAGCCGGTACAGGCCAGGCGAGATCGTGCGGGGAATAGATACGCAGTATTTT.